A selection of T cell receptor beta chains follows, all from one sample in a study of response to subunit inactivated influenza vaccine. TCRdb reprocessed the RT-PCR reads with MiXCR, giving one entry per CDR3 protein. The repertoire holds about 540,000 distinct CDR3 sequences, with around a quarter as singletons. The same data also contributed to another study, on T cells expressing NK-cell markers.

The sample here was CD4+ T cells sorted from PBMCs, taken 11 to 12 days after vaccination. These TCRs come from a man in his fifties who received an inactivated influenza vaccine. Each CDR3 is given with its conserved first and last residue. The D gene is left open where the match is weak. The size entry is marked missing in some rows and otherwise reads once, few, many or a size class.

CDR3 protein	CDR3 DNA	J gene	D gene	V gene	clone size
CASSLDITGTRRRSYEQYF	TGTGCCAGCAGCTTAGATATTACCGGGACAAGGAGGCGTTCCTACGAGCAGTACTTC	TRBJ2-7	.	TRBV7-8	once
CSVSQAGYTF	TGCAGCGTTTCACAGGCTGGCTACACCTTC	TRBJ1-2	.	TRBV29-1	.
CSVGPGSPSYEQYF	.	TRBJ2-7	.	TRBV29-1	few
CATSSHTDTQYF	TGTGCCACCAGCAGTCACACAGATACGCAGTATTTT	TRBJ2-3	.	TRBV15	few
CASRSGGEPQHF	TGTGCCAGCAGGTCAGGGGGGGAGCCCCAGCATTTT	TRBJ1-5	TRBD1	TRBV6-1	.
CASSLRRGVETQYF	TGTGCCAGCAGCTTAAGGCGGGGGGTGGAGACCCAGTACTTC	TRBJ2-5	TRBD2	TRBV7-2	.
CASSYVRGSYGYTF	TGTGCCAGCAGTTACGTCAGGGGAAGCTATGGCTACACCTTC	TRBJ1-2	.	TRBV6-2/TRBV6-3	few
CASSLARSGMPEGNEQFF	TGTGCCAGCAGTTTAGCGCGGAGCGGGATGCCTGAGGGGAATGAGCAGTTCTTC	TRBJ2-1	TRBD2	TRBV12-3/TRBV12-4	few
CASSSLGTKNIQYF	TGTGCCAGCAGTTCGCTAGGGACCAAAAACATTCAGTACTTC	TRBJ2-4	.	TRBV28	few
CASSQDPLAAYNEQFF	TGTGCCAGCAGCCAAGATCCCCTAGCGGCCTACAATGAGCAGTTCTTC	TRBJ2-1	TRBD2	TRBV3-1	many
CASSFKSETQYF	TGTGCCAGCAGTTTTAAGTCGGAGACCCAGTACTTC	TRBJ2-5	.	TRBV12-3/TRBV12-4	.
CASSYSSGGVEQYF	TGTGCCAGCAGTTATTCATCGGGGGGCGTCGAGCAGTACTTC	TRBJ2-7	.	TRBV6-2/TRBV6-3	.
CASSCGGPAYNEQFF	TGTGCCAGCAGCTGCGGGGGGCCAGCTTACAATGAGCAGTTCTTC	TRBJ2-1	.	TRBV21-1	.
CASSAWDEQFF	TGTGCCAGCTCAGCCTGGGATGAGCAGTTCTTC	TRBJ2-1	.	TRBV18	.
CATSTRGGGETQYF	TGTGCCACCAGCACCAGGGGCGGCGGGGAGACCCAGTACTTC	TRBJ2-5	.	TRBV15	few
CASSLAVYGETQYF	TGTGCCAGCAGTTTAGCGGTTTATGGGGAGACCCAGTACTTC	TRBJ2-5	.	TRBV12-3/TRBV12-4	.
CSGRRQDTGELFF	TGCAGTGGAAGGCGGCAGGACACCGGGGAGCTGTTTTTT	TRBJ2-2	.	TRBV20-1	many
CAWSVGAETQYF	TGTGCCTGGAGTGTAGGGGCCGAGACCCAGTACTTC	TRBJ2-5	.	TRBV30	.
CASRAGRETQYF	TGTGCCAGCAGAGCGGGGAGAGAGACCCAGTACTTC	TRBJ2-5	TRBD2	TRBV6-2/TRBV6-3	few
CSAPRGEAAQHF	TGCAGTGCTCCCAGGGGGGAAGCAGCCCAGCATTTT	TRBJ1-5	TRBD1	TRBV20-1	.
CASSQAGAVYGYTF	TGCGCCAGCAGCCAGGCCGGGGCGGTCTATGGCTACACCTTC	TRBJ1-2	.	TRBV4-3	few
CASSSGTGANYGYTF	TGTGCCAGCAGCTCCGGGACAGGCGCTAACTATGGCTACACCTTC	TRBJ1-2	TRBD1	TRBV7-9	many
CASSQFSGGDSEQFF	TGCGCCAGCAGCCAATTTAGCGGGGGGGATTCAGAGCAGTTCTTC	TRBJ2-1	TRBD2	TRBV4-3	.
CASSTHARRGNQETQYF	TGTGCCAGCAGCACTCATGCTAGGCGGGGCAACCAAGAGACCCAGTACTTC	TRBJ2-5	.	TRBV9	few
CASSQTGTLLGNTEAFF	TGCGCCAGCAGCCAGACAGGGACACTGCTCGGAAACACTGAAGCTTTCTTT	TRBJ1-1	TRBD1	TRBV4-1	.
CASEGAGGRDTQYF	TGCGCCAGCGAAGGAGCGGGGGGGCGGGATACGCAGTATTTT	TRBJ2-3	TRBD2	TRBV10-2	few
CSASSGGRNIQYF	TGCAGTGCTTCGTCCGGGGGTAGAAACATTCAGTACTTC	TRBJ2-4	.	TRBV20-1	.
CASSSHGTPLTDTQYF	TGTGCCAGCAGCTCCCACGGGACCCCCCTCACAGATACGCAGTATTTT	TRBJ2-3	.	TRBV7-6	.
CSVEQGTGSPLHF	TGCAGCGTTGAGCAGGGGACCGGGTCACCCCTCCACTTT	TRBJ1-6	.	TRBV29-1	.
CASRRQGAYNTGELFF	TGTGCCAGCAGGCGCCAGGGGGCGTACAACACCGGGGAGCTGTTTTTT	TRBJ2-2	TRBD1	TRBV12-3/TRBV12-4	few
CASRDPSGPKPYNEQFF	TGTGCCAGCAGAGATCCCTCAGGTCCCAAGCCCTACAATGAGCAGTTCTTC	TRBJ2-1	.	TRBV11-2	few
CASSFMGGTSGRRDTQYF	TGTGCCAGCAGTTTTATGGGAGGGACTAGCGGGAGGAGAGATACGCAGTATTTT	TRBJ2-3	TRBD2	TRBV28	.
CASTRGFQPQHF	TGTGCCAGCACCCGGGGGTTCCAGCCCCAGCATTTT	TRBJ1-5	.	TRBV28	few
CASSRDRAYNEQFF	TGTGCCAGCAGCCGGGACAGGGCCTACAATGAGCAGTTCTTC	TRBJ2-1	TRBD1	TRBV7-9	many
CASSLDGPNTGELFF	TGCGCCAGCAGCTTGGATGGCCCCAACACCGGGGAGCTGTTTTTT	TRBJ2-2	.	TRBV5-1	many
CASSQGPQGAEQYF	TGTGCCAGCAGCCAAGGCCCCCAGGGGGCCGAGCAGTACTTC	TRBJ2-7	TRBD1	TRBV9	.
CASSETTTGTYEQYF	TGTGCCAGCAGCGAGACCACGACAGGAACCTACGAGCAGTACTTC	TRBJ2-7	.	TRBV2	.
CSARDWSPDRAETQYF	TGCAGTGCTAGAGATTGGTCCCCAGACAGGGCAGAGACCCAGTACTTC	TRBJ2-5	TRBD1	TRBV20-1	.
CASTPGQGYTGELFF	TGTGCCAGCACTCCGGGACAGGGATACACCGGGGAGCTGTTTTTT	TRBJ2-2	TRBD1	TRBV6-1	.
CASSFWGLSIGVMNTEAFF	TGTGCCAGCAGCTTTTGGGGTTTATCGATTGGCGTAATGAACACTGAAGCTTTCTTT	TRBJ1-1	.	TRBV13	.
CASSPDPYGYTF	TGTGCCAGCAGCCCGGACCCCTATGGCTACACCTTC	TRBJ1-2	.	TRBV11-2	few